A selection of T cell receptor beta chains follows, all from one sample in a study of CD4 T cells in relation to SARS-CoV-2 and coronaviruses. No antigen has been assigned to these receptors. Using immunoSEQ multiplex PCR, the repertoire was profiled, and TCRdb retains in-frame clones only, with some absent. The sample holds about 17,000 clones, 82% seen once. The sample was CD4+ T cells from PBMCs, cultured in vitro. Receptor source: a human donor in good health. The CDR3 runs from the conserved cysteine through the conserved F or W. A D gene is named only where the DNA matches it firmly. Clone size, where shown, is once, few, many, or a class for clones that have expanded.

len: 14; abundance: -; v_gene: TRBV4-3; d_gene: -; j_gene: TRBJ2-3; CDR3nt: TGCGCCAGCAGCCAAAGATCGGGAACAGATACGCAGTATTTT; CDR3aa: CASSQRSGTDTQYF
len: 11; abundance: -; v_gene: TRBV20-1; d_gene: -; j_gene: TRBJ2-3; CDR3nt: TGCAGTGCTAGATGGACAGATACGCAGTATTTT; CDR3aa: CSARWTDTQYF
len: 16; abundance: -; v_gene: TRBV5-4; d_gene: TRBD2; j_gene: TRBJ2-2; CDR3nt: TGTGCCAGCAGCTTCGGGCTAGCGGGAAACACCGGGGAGCTGTTTTTT; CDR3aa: CASSFGLAGNTGELFF
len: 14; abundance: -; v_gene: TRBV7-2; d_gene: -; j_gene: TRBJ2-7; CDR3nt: TGTGCCAGCAGACGGGACGGCTTCTCCTACGAGCAGTACTTC; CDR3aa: CASRRDGFSYEQYF
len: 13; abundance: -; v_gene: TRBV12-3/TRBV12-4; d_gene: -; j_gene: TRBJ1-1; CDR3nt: TGTGCCAGCAGTTTCAACAGGGACACTGAAGCTTTCTTT; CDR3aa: CASSFNRDTEAFF
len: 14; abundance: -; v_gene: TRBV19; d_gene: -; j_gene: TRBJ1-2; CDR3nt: TGTGCCACACGCGCCAGAGGAGAGTTCCATGGCTACACCTTC; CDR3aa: CATRARGEFHGYTF
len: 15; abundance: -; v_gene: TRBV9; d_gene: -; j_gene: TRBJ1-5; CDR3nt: TGTGCCAGCAGCGTAGATCAGGGATGGAATCAGCCCCAGCATTTT; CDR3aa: CASSVDQGWNQPQHF
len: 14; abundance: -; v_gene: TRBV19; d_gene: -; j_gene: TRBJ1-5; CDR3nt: TGTGCCAGTAGTACGGGCCCGAACAATCAGCCCCAGCATTTT; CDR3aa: CASSTGPNNQPQHF
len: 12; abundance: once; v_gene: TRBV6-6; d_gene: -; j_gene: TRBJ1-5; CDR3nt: TGTGCCGGCCAGACCAGCAATCAGCCCCAGCATTTT; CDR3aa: CAGQTSNQPQHF
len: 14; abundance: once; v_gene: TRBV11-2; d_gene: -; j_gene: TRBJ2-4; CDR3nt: TGTGCCAGCAGCTTAGGGACTTTTAGGAACATTCAGTACTTC; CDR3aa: CASSLGTFRNIQYF
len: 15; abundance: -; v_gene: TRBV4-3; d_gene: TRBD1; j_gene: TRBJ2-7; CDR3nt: TGCGCCAGCAGCCAAGGAACAGGGGGCTCCTACGAGCAGTACTTC; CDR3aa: CASSQGTGGSYEQYF
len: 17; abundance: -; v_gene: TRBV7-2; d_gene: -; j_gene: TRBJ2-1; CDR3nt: TGTGCCAGCAGCTTGGTAGGGGAGGGGGGGGCCTACAATGAGCAGTTCTTC; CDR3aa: CASSLVGEGGAYNEQFF
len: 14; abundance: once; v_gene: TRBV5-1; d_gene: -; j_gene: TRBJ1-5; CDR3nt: TGCGCCAGCAGCGAGGGTGGCAGCAATCAGCCCCAGCATTTT; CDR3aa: CASSEGGSNQPQHF
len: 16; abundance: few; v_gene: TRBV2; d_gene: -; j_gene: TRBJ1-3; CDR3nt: TGTGCCAGCAGCCCCGACAGGAGTTCGGCAGGAAACACCATATATTTT; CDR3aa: CASSPDRSSAGNTIYF
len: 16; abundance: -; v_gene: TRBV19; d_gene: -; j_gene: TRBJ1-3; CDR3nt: TGTGCCAGTAGTATTCAGGGAAGCGTCGGGGGAAACACCATATATTTT; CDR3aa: CASSIQGSVGGNTIYF
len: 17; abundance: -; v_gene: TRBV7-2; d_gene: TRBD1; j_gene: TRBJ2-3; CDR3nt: TGTGCCAGCAGCTTAGGAGGGCTACAGGGGATCACAGATACGCAGTATTTT; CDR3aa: CASSLGGLQGITDTQYF
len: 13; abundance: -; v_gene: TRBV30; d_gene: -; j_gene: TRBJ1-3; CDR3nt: TGTGCCTGGAGTCGACAGAGGGGAAACACCATATATTTT; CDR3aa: CAWSRQRGNTIYF
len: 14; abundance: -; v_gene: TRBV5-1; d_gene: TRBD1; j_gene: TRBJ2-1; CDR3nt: TGCGCCAGTGTACCGGGACAGGGGGCTAATGAGCAGTTCTTC; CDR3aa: CASVPGQGANEQFF
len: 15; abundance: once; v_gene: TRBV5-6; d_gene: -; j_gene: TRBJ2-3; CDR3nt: TGTGCCAGCAGCTCTTGGGTACTAGACACAGATACGCAGTATTTT; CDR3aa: CASSSWVLDTDTQYF